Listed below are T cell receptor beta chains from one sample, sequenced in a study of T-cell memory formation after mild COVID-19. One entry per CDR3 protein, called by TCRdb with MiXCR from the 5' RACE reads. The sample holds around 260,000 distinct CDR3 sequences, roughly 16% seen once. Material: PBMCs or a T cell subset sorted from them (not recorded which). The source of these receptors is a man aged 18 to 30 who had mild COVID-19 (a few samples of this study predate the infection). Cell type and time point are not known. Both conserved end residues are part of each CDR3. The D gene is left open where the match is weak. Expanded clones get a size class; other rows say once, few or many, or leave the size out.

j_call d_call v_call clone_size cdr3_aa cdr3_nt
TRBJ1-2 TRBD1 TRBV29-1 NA CSGGTADDGYTF TGCAGCGGCGGGACAGCAGACGATGGCTACACCTTC
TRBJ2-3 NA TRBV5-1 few CASSLGRGADTQYF TGCGCCAGCAGCTTGGGCAGGGGTGCAGATACGCAGTATTTT
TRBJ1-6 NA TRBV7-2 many CASSPPMQYNSPLHF TGTGCCAGCAGCCCCCCCATGCAGTATAATTCACCCCTCCACTTT
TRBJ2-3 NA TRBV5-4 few CASSPRMGDEYGDTQYF TGTGCCAGCAGCCCGCGGATGGGGGATGAGTATGGGGATACGCAGTATTTT
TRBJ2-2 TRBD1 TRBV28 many CASSAPGQGTGELFF TGTGCCAGCAGTGCACCGGGACAGGGGACCGGGGAGCTGTTTTTT
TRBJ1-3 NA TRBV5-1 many CASSPQGRGSGNTIYF TGCGCCAGCAGCCCACAGGGTAGGGGTTCTGGAAACACCATATATTTT
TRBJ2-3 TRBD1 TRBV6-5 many CASSLQGASPHTQYF TGTGCCAGCAGTTTACAGGGGGCTTCACCGCATACGCAGTATTTT
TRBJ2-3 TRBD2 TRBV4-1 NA CASSPSGGRSTDTQYF TGCGCCAGCAGCCCAAGCGGGGGACGTAGCACAGATACGCAGTATTTT
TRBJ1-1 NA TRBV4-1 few CASSLEARLAEAFF TGCGCCAGCAGTCTAGAGGCCAGGCTGGCAGAAGCTTTCTTT
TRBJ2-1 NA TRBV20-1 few CSDADNEQFF TGCAGTGACGCGGACAATGAGCAGTTCTTC
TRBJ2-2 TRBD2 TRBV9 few CASSFRISGGPTGELFF TGTGCCAGCAGCTTCCGAATTAGCGGGGGCCCCACCGGGGAGCTGTTTTTT
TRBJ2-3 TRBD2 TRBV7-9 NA CASSLLGRGGTDTQYF TGTGCCAGCAGCTTATTGGGGCGGGGGGGCACAGATACGCAGTATTTT
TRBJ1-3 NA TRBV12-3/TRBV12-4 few CASALSSGNTIYF TGTGCCAGCGCCCTGAGCTCTGGAAACACCATATATTTT
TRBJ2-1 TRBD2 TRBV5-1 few CASSWTSGGRGEQFF TGCGCCAGCAGCTGGACTAGCGGGGGGCGGGGTGAGCAGTTCTTC
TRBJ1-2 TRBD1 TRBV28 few CASTMRGQGFYGYTF TGTGCCAGCACCATGAGGGGACAGGGCTTTTATGGCTACACCTTC
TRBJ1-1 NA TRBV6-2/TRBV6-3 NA CASSSQGDEAFF TGTGCCAGCAGTTCCCAAGGAGATGAAGCTTTCTTT
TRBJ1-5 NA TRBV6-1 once CASSEGRLNQPQHF TGTGCCAGCAGTGAGGGACGTTTGAATCAGCCACAGCATTTT
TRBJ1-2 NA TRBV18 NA CASSHGGPLGGYTF TGTGCCAGCTCACATGGAGGGCCTCTAGGCGGCTACACCTTC
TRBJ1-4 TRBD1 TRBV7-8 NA CASSLAPETGSEKLFF TGTGCCAGCAGCTTAGCGCCGGAGACAGGGAGTGAAAAACTGTTTTTT
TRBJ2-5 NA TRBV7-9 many CATPGFVGNAQETQYF TGTGCCACCCCTGGGTTTGTGGGGAATGCCCAAGAGACCCAGTACTTC
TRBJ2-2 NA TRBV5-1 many CASSLLDSGNTGELFF TGCGCCAGCAGCTTGCTCGACTCCGGGAACACCGGGGAGCTGTTTTTT
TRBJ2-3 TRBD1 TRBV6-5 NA CASSPRDSRDTQYF TGTGCCAGCAGCCCCCGGGACAGCCGGGATACGCAGTATTTT
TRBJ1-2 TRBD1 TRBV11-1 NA CASSSRTGPVWWSYTF TGTGCCAGCAGCTCCCGGACAGGGCCCGTCTGGTGGAGCTACACCTTC
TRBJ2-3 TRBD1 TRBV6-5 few CASSSQGGTDTQYF TGTGCCAGCAGTTCACAGGGGGGCACAGATACGCAGTATTTT
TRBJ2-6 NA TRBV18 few CASSPSSAGAAGANVLTF TGTGCCAGCTCGCCATCCTCGGCGGGGGCGGCTGGGGCCAACGTCCTGACTTTC
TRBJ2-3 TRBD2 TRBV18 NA CASSPRYSGGRGDTQYF TGTGCCAGCTCACCACGGTATAGCGGGGGTAGAGGAGATACGCAGTATTTT